This paragraph reports one TCR beta chain. The entry originates in a study of blood T cell repertoires in COVID-19. About the research overall: The analysed material was cDNA or gDNA that came from T cells, B-cell-depleted T cells, or PBMCs.

Assay used: immunoSEQ multiplex PCR; TCRdb lists only in-frame clones, some missing. The table has 350,000 or so clones, about 86% seen once; the top ten hold almost 3%. Germline trimming cut 8 bases from V and 4 bases from J; bases unmatched to any gene: 12. The CDR3 contains 16 residues. From germline, CDR1 is MDHEN and CDR2 SYDVKM. The sequenced sample was peripheral blood. This clonotype was sampled from a man younger than 45 with active or convalescent COVID-19. The gene calls are TRBV28 and TRBJ2-1; 9 bases align to TRBD2. The CDR3 region is CASGLREREVYNEQFF. The CDR3 DNA reads as TGTGCCAGCGGGTTGCGGGAGCGGGAGGTTTACAATGAGCAGTTCTTC.